The present T cell receptor beta chain was sequenced within a study of Ad26.COV2.S vaccination and SARS-CoV-2 variants. The treatment was: over 15 received Ad26.COV2.S at low or high dose, single or two shots; about 5 received placebo; per-sample allocation not given. Sample collection was performed on day 63 after the first vaccine or placebo injection. Sequencing was performed with immunoSEQ multiplex PCR; in TCRdb, only in-frame clones are kept and a portion is missing. Altogether 400,000 to 450,000 clones are present, about 90% being singletons, with the ten largest covering under 4.5%. In germline, CDR1 is SGHDN, CDR2 FVKESK. The CDR3 spans 15 residues. With 1 base removed from V and 0 bases from J, the gap between germline ends came to 7 bases.

The TCR sequence derives from a person aged 18-60 years who received the Ad26.COV2.S COVID-19 vaccine or a placebo. The source was peripheral blood, collected in a trial of Ad26.COV2.S vaccine versus placebo. The V gene is TRBV14, the J gene TRBJ2-1; no reliable D call. CDR3 nucleotide sequence: TGTGCCAGCAGCCAAGGTAGGGTCTCCTACAATGAGCAGTTCTTC. As protein: CASSQGRVSYNEQFF.